This T cell receptor beta chain was sequenced during a study of T cell repertoires in cytomegalovirus infection. The wider study: HLA-B-restricted CMV epitopes that are well studied were used alongside recently identified HLA-C-restricted ones. Public signatures in TCR beta pointed to CMV infection and matching HLA type. Study-level results: Dominating the ex vivo response were TCR beta clonotypes that were CMV-specific and HLA-C-restricted.

Comment on this clonotype: The target antigen is unknown.

The CDR3 is 11 residues long. Trimming left V 6 bases short and J 9 bases short, with 9 bases between. The germline CDR1 and CDR2 sequences are MNHEY and SVGEGT. Using its own MiXCR run on the reads, TCRdb lists one record per CDR3 protein. The sample comprises around 58,000 distinct CDR3 sequences, around 20% of which are singletons, and 73% rests with the top ten. The sequence was obtained from a human donor in good health (CMV status not recorded). Some clones in this sample may be carry-over from other donors' samples. The input for sequencing was CD8+ T cells from cultured PBMCs, taken from culture after CMV antigen stimulation. The chain combines TRBV6-2 or TRBV6-3 with TRBJ2-1; no clear D. The CDR3 here is CASSPPGEQFF. The CDR3 DNA reads as TGTGCCAGCAGCCCCCCTGGTGAGCAGTTCTTC.